A selection of T cell receptor beta chains follows, all from one sample in a study of response to subunit inactivated influenza vaccine. TCRdb recomputed calls from the RT-PCR reads with MiXCR, one row per CDR3 protein. The table has 150,000 to 200,000 distinct CDR3 sequences, approximately 12% seen once. The source was CD8+ T cells sorted from PBMCs, collected less than 25 months after vaccination. All receptors derive from a man aged 45 to 75 who received an inactivated influenza vaccine. CDR3s include the opening cysteine and the closing phenylalanine or tryptophan. Fields, in order: clone size, V gene, J gene, D gene, CDR3 DNA, CDR3 protein. A D gene is named only where the DNA matches it firmly. Only part of the rows carry a size: once, few, many, or a class if the clone is expanded.

NA	TRBV7-8	TRBJ2-3	NA	TGTGCCAGCAGCTTAGCCTCCTACCGCACGGGCGATACGCAGTATTTT	CASSLASYRTGDTQYF
many	TRBV15	TRBJ2-2	NA	TGTGCCACATTGATGATCGGGGGTAGCACCGGGGAGCTGTTTTTT	CATLMIGGSTGELFF
NA	TRBV4-2	TRBJ2-3	NA	TGTGCCAGCAGCCAAGCCATGGCGGGAGATACGCAGTATTTT	CASSQAMAGDTQYF
few	TRBV7-2	TRBJ2-1	NA	TGTGCCAGCAGCTTAATGGGGGTTAAGTTCTTC	CASSLMGVKFF
NA	TRBV20-1	TRBJ2-1	TRBD2	TGCAGTGCTGCACCGACTAGCGGATACAATGAGCAGTTCTTC	CSAAPTSGYNEQFF
few	TRBV7-8	TRBJ2-1	TRBD1	TGTGCCAGCAGCTTAGCAGGGACAGAGGTCGATGAGCAGTTCTTC	CASSLAGTEVDEQFF
NA	TRBV6-1	TRBJ2-7	NA	TGTGCCAGCAGTGCCGGCCGACAGGGAGGGTACGAGCAGTACTTC	CASSAGRQGGYEQYF
NA	TRBV15	TRBJ2-5	TRBD1	TGTGCCACCAGCACCTCCAGGGGGCGAGGGGAGACCCAGTACTTC	CATSTSRGRGETQYF
NA	TRBV7-9	TRBJ2-7	NA	TGTGCCAGCAGCTACAGGGCGACCTACGAGCAGTACTTC	CASSYRATYEQYF
few	TRBV12-3/TRBV12-4	TRBJ2-2	NA	TGTGCCAGCAGTACCCCGGTTTGGGATGGCACCGGGGAGCTGTTTTTT	CASSTPVWDGTGELFF
few	TRBV21-1	TRBJ2-1	NA	TGTGCCAGCAGCAAATCGACTAGCGGGAGGGACATTGAGCAGTTCTTC	CASSKSTSGRDIEQFF
few	TRBV4-3	TRBJ1-3	TRBD1	TGCGCCAGCAGCCTCGGGACAGGGACTGGAAACACCATATATTTT	CASSLGTGTGNTIYF
few	TRBV12-3/TRBV12-4	TRBJ2-4	NA	TGTGCCAGCAGATCAGGGGCCTTAGCCAAAAACATTCAGTACTTC	CASRSGALAKNIQYF
many	TRBV25-1	TRBJ1-4	NA	TGTGCCAGCAGTGGCCACCTAGGGACGGAGGAAAAACTGTTTTTT	CASSGHLGTEEKLFF
NA	TRBV7-9	TRBJ1-4	NA	TGTGCCAGCAGCTTAGCGTATGGAGAAAAACTGTTTTTT	CASSLAYGEKLFF
NA	TRBV4-3	TRBJ2-3	NA	TGCGCCAGCAGCCAAGGGTCAACAGATACGCAGTATTTT	CASSQGSTDTQYF
few	TRBV4-2	TRBJ2-1	TRBD2	TGTGCCAGCAGCCCAACTAGCGGGAGGAACCATGAGCAGTTCTTC	CASSPTSGRNHEQFF
once	TRBV14	TRBJ1-2	NA	TGTGCCAGCAGCCAAGATCAGAGGGGCCGGTATGGCTACACCTTC	CASSQDQRGRYGYTF
NA	TRBV27	TRBJ2-2	NA	TGTGCCAGCAGTTTATGGGGCACAAACACCGGGGAGCTGTTTTTT	CASSLWGTNTGELFF
NA	TRBV7-8	TRBJ2-4	TRBD2	TGTGCCAGCAGCCGGGAGACTAGCGGGGCTGGGGGCATTCAGTACTTC	CASSRETSGAGGIQYF
many	TRBV28	TRBJ2-1	TRBD2	TGTGCCAGCAGTGTAACTAGCGGGCGCCCTTACAATGAGCAGTTCTTC	CASSVTSGRPYNEQFF
few	TRBV6-5	TRBJ2-5	NA	TGTGCCAGCAGTTACTCGAGGGGCCAGGAAGAGACCCAGTACTTC	CASSYSRGQEETQYF
NA	TRBV12-3/TRBV12-4	TRBJ2-7	TRBD2	TGTGCCAGCAGGACTAGCGGTGCCCCCTACGAGCAGTACTTC	CASRTSGAPYEQYF
few	TRBV5-1	TRBJ1-1	TRBD1	TGCGCCAGCAGCTTGTCAGGGGGTTACACTGAAGCTTTCTTT	CASSLSGGYTEAFF
many	TRBV7-8	TRBJ2-1	TRBD1	TGTGCCAGCGGACAGGAAAGTTACAATGAGCAGTTCTTC	CASGQESYNEQFF
few	TRBV29-1	TRBJ1-2	TRBD1	TGCAGCGCACCCGGGACAGGGGTTGGCTACACCTTC	CSAPGTGVGYTF
NA	TRBV4-3	TRBJ1-6	NA	TGCGCCAGCAGCCAAGACAGGGCCAATTCACCCCTCCACTTT	CASSQDRANSPLHF
few	TRBV28	TRBJ2-2	NA	TGTGCCAGCAGAATGGGACAGAACACCGGGGAGCTGTTTTTT	CASRMGQNTGELFF
NA	TRBV29-1	TRBJ2-1	TRBD2	TGCAGCGTTGAAGGCGGGTTAGCGGGAGGCCTGAGCTCCTACAATGAGCAGTTCTTC	CSVEGGLAGGLSSYNEQFF
NA	TRBV7-8	TRBJ1-1	NA	TGTGCCAGCAGCGATAAAGGGGTTGGGGGCAACACTGAAGCTTTCTTT	CASSDKGVGGNTEAFF
NA	TRBV5-1	TRBJ1-1	NA	TGCGCCAGCAGCTTGGCCCCGGGGGGCGACACTGAAGCTTTCTTT	CASSLAPGGDTEAFF
many	TRBV5-1	TRBJ2-5	NA	TGCGCCAGCAGCTTCACAGCACCGGAGACCCAGTACTTC	CASSFTAPETQYF
NA	TRBV7-9	TRBJ2-7	NA	TGTGCCAGCAGCTTAGAGAGCTGGTACGAGCAGTACTTC	CASSLESWYEQYF
many	TRBV28	TRBJ2-7	NA	TGTGCCAGCAGTTTGGGGACAACCTACGAGCAGTACTTC	CASSLGTTYEQYF
NA	TRBV6-2/TRBV6-3	TRBJ2-7	TRBD2	TGTGCCAGCAGTTACTCGATTAGTCCGGGGACTAGCGTCCCGAGGCCTTCTAACGAGCAGTACTTC	CASSYSISPGTSVPRPSNEQYF
few	TRBV6-2/TRBV6-3	TRBJ2-7	NA	TGTGCCAGCAGTTTTAACAGGGTCTACGAGCAGTACTTC	CASSFNRVYEQYF
NA	TRBV29-1	TRBJ2-2	NA	TGCAGCGTTGAAGATCGTCGGACAGCGAACACCGGGGAGCTGTTTTTT	CSVEDRRTANTGELFF
few	TRBV15	TRBJ2-7	NA	TGTGCCACCAGCAGAGATTCTGGCACGGCCTCCGAGCAGTACTTC	CATSRDSGTASEQYF
NA	TRBV7-9	TRBJ2-1	NA	TGTGCCAGCAGCTTAAACGAGGGCGCGCGTCGCAATGAGCAGTTCTTC	CASSLNEGARRNEQFF
few	TRBV5-1	TRBJ2-7	NA	TGCGCCAGCAGCTTCTTCGGGACACCCAACGAGCAGTACTTC	CASSFFGTPNEQYF
many	TRBV5-1	TRBJ1-1	NA	TGCGCCAGCAGCTTCGTGGAGGGCACTGAAGCTTTCTTT	CASSFVEGTEAFF
NA	TRBV5-1	TRBJ2-7	NA	TGCGCCAGCAGCTTGGGTGGGTCGGTCCACGAGCAGTACTTC	CASSLGGSVHEQYF
NA	TRBV5-6	TRBJ2-7	NA	TGTGCCAGCAGCGGTGGGTACTACGAGCAGTACTTC	CASSGGYYEQYF
few	TRBV7-9	TRBJ2-1	NA	TGTGCCAGCAGCTACTCCACAGGGTTGAATGAGCAGTTCTTC	CASSYSTGLNEQFF
NA	TRBV7-2	TRBJ2-1	TRBD1	TGTGCCAGCAGGACCAGCCCGGGACAGGGTCGGAATGAGCAGTTCTTC	CASRTSPGQGRNEQFF